The 13 T cell receptor beta chains reported below all come from one sample, sequenced in a study of shared clonotypes between healthy human individuals. Selected positively for CCR7 and CD45RO-negative, naive CD8 cells excluded terminally differentiated effector memory CD45RA+ cells. Assay used: immunoSEQ multiplex PCR; TCRdb lists only in-frame clones, some missing. The sample includes 2 million to 2.5 million clones, roughly 94% of them seen just once. The sample consisted of naive CD8+ T cells sorted from blood. The receptor source for this set is a man aged 18 to 30 in good health.

The V gene is TRBV6-1, the J gene TRBJ1-1; D uncertain. Germline V gene lookup returns CDR1 MNHNS and CDR2 SASEGT. The CDR3 covers 15 residues. V shed 1 base and J shed 0 bases, with 9 bases lying between them. The CDR3 DNA reads as TGTGCCAGCAGTGAAGAAACATTCATGAACACTGAAGCTTTCTTT. Encoded protein: CASSEETFMNTEAFF.

This clone was counted a few times. The chain couples TRBV18 to TRBJ1-4, with a weak D call TRBD1 (5 bases). Per germline, CDR1 KGHSH and CDR2 LQKENI. The germline V and J ends were trimmed by 0 bases and 10 bases, with 12 bases remaining between them. CDR3 size: 14 residues. CDR3 in amino acids: CASSPPGPLGKLFF. CDR3 sequence (DNA): TGTGCCAGCTCACCACCGGGACCTTTGGGAAAACTGTTTTTT.

The chain has TRBV7-9 and TRBJ2-7; possibly TRBD2 for D (5 bases). The ends were cut back, 1 base at V and 5 bases at J, with 15 bases in the middle. Germline CDR1 is SEHNR and CDR2 is FQNEAQ (reference sequence). This CDR3 has 15 residues. The CDR3 nucleotides read TGTGCCAGCAGCTTAGGGGCGGGCGTCCGACACGAGCAGTACTTC. Amino acids: CASSLGAGVRHEQYF.

This clone was recorded once. This same CDR3 is encoded by further DNA sequences in the sample. J is TRBJ2-7 and V is TRBV27; D perhaps matches TRBD1 (5 bases). Trimming removed 6 bases from V and 1 base from J, with 13 bases in between. Germline CDR1 and CDR2: MNHEY and SMNVEV (reference sequence). This CDR3 is 14 amino acids long. The chain's CDR3 is CASSPSGISYEQYF. In DNA form, the CDR3 reads TGTGCCAGCAGCCCCTCAGGGATATCCTACGAGCAGTACTTC.

The CDR3, as DNA: TGTGCCAGCAGTTTAAGGGACATGAACACTGAAGCTTTCTTT. This gives the protein CASSLRDMNTEAFF. This chain links TRBV27 with TRBJ1-1, with D tentatively TRBD1 (6 bases). V lost 2 bases and J lost 0, with 7 bases in between. From germline, CDR1 is MNHEY and CDR2 SMNVEV (reference sequence). The CDR3 loop spans 14 amino acids.

V gene TRBV6-5 combines with J gene TRBJ2-2; possibly TRBD2 for D (6 bases). CDR1 is MNHEY, CDR2 SVGAGI, per germline. The CDR3 sequence is 14 residues long. Trimming shortened V by 6 bases and J by 4 bases, and 12 bases separated the two germline ends. The CDR3 sequence: CASRWTEGTGELFF. CDR3 DNA: TGTGCCAGCAGATGGACGGAGGGCACCGGGGAGCTGTTTTTT.

A remark on this clone: Other DNA sequences in this specimen translate into the identical CDR3. J is TRBJ2-1 and V is TRBV5-1, with 8 nucleotides matching TRBD2. Germline CDR1 and CDR2: SGHRS and YFSETQ. Unmatched junction bases numbered 3, after V lost 2 bases and J lost 2 bases. The length of the CDR3 is 15 residues. CDR3 bases: TGCGCCAGCAGCTTAAGCGGGGGCCCCTACAATGAGCAGTTCTTC. It yields the protein CASSLSGGPYNEQFF. The complete variable domain, with remaining parts taken from reference TRBV5-1 and TRBJ2-1, reads KAGVTQTPRYLIKTRGQQVTLSCSPISGHRSVSWYQQTPGQGLQFLFEYFSETQRNKGNFPGRFSGRQFSNSRSEMNVSTLELGDSALYLCASSLSGGPYNEQFFGPGTRLTVL.

The chain uses TRBV5-1 and TRBJ2-5, with D hard to call. V was clipped by 0 bases and J by 1 base, with 7 bases between them. Per germline, CDR1 SGHRS and CDR2 YFSETQ. This CDR3 region has 14 residues. The CDR3 loop reads CASSLDSFQETQYF. The CDR3 DNA is TGCGCCAGCAGCTTGGATTCCTTCCAAGAGACCCAGTACTTC. Looking up the rest from reference TRBV5-1 and TRBJ2-5 gives the full variable domain: KAGVTQTPRYLIKTRGQQVTLSCSPISGHRSVSWYQQTPGQGLQFLFEYFSETQRNKGNFPGRFSGRQFSNSRSEMNVSTLELGDSALYLCASSLDSFQETQYFGPGTRLLVL.

As regards this clone: The sample contains more than one DNA sequence encoding this CDR3. The chain joins TRBV6-5 to TRBJ2-7, with 7 bases matching TRBD1. Germline lookup yields CDR1 MNHEY and CDR2 SVGAGI. Germline trimming cut 0 bases from V and 1 base from J; bases unmatched to any gene: 3. CDR3 size: 15 residues. In DNA form, the CDR3 reads TGTGCCAGCAGTTACTCCCAGGGGGAGTCCTACGAGCAGTACTTC. Translating it yields CASSYSQGESYEQYF.

Comment on this clone: The sample holds other DNA sequences that translate to the same CDR3. The chain links TRBV27 to TRBJ2-7; possibly TRBD2 for D (7 bases). The V and J ends lost 3 bases and 2 bases respectively, with 14 bases between them. Looked up from germline, CDR1 is MNHEY and CDR2 is SMNVEV (reference sequence). The CDR3 has 15 amino acids. CDR3 in amino acids: CASSFTGGGAYEQYF. In DNA form, the CDR3 reads TGTGCCAGCAGTTTTACTGGAGGGGGGGCCTACGAGCAGTACTTC.

The gene calls are TRBV2 and TRBJ1-4; the D gene is possibly TRBD1 (6 bases). Germline CDR1 SNHLY, CDR2 FYNNEI. Between the trimmed V and J ends, which lost 6 bases and 0 bases, there was a span of 11 bases. The CDR3 length is 15 residues. DNA of the CDR3: TGTGCCAGCAGCGGGACACCCGCAACTAATGAAAAACTGTTTTTT. Its translation is CASSGTPATNEKLFF.

In its sample, this clone was seen a few times. The CDR3 sequence: CAISENLGRYEQYF. CDR3 sequence (DNA): TGTGCCATCAGTGAGAACCTAGGACGGTACGAGCAGTACTTC. This chain joins TRBV10-3 and TRBJ2-7; D remains ambiguous. V was cut by 2 bases and J by 4 bases, with 12 bases left in between. This CDR3 has 14 residues. Germline assignment: CDR1 ENHRY and CDR2 SYGVKD.

This clone was counted only a few times. The chain combines TRBV19 with TRBJ2-7; TRBD1 matches at 10 bases. J was trimmed by 11 bases and V by 3 bases; bases with no gene match: 10. CDR1 is LNHDA and CDR2 is SQIVND in the germline V gene (reference sequence). The CDR3 extends over 14 amino acids. The DNA for the CDR3 is TGTGCCAGTAGTATTTCGAATTTTGGGACAGGGGAGTACTTC. Translated, it gives CASSISNFGTGEYF.